This T cell receptor (beta chain) was documented in a study of blood T cell repertoires in COVID-19. Overall study context: There were acute and convalescent COVID-19 samples, and they came from the United States, Italy and Spain. Sources were T cells, B-cell-depleted T cells, or PBMCs; the material itself was cDNA or gDNA.

Cohort placement rested on clinical history that participants reported themselves. Germline V gene data show CDR1 as ENHRY and CDR2 as SYGVKD. The length of the CDR3 is 14 residues. V shed 11 bases, J shed 2 bases, and the junction held 12 bases outside the gene matches. Profiled with immunoSEQ multiplex PCR; TCRdb holds only in-frame clones, not every one. Of 250,000 to 350,000 clones in the sample, around 90% are singletons; the top ten hold less than 2%. The V call is TRBV10-3, the J call TRBJ2-7; 7 bases map to TRBD2. Sequences were obtained from PBMCs or T cells enriched from blood (not recorded which). The clonotype was recovered from a woman aged 18-29 years with acute COVID-19. CDR3: CAVAGDYGAYEQYF. As DNA, the CDR3 is TGTGCCGTCGCCGGGGACTATGGGGCCTACGAGCAGTACTTC.